This record covers a single TCR beta chain. This sample was taken from a study of beta chain features in type 1 diabetes. Every isolated RNA sample was fully reverse transcribed, so sequencing captured expressed TCRB transcripts. TCRdb's table, derived via immunoSEQ multiplex PCR, lists solely in-frame clones and lacks some. The sample contains just over 450,000 clones, over 25% of which appear only once. Germline-derived CDR1 and CDR2 are GTSNPN and SVGIG (reference sequence). CDR3 length: 14 amino acids. V lost 3 bases and J 0 bases, leaving 12 bases between the germline ends. Sequenced sample: naive CD4+ T cells from blood. The receptor's source is a young man in good health. The rearrangement links TRBV30 to TRBJ2-7; TRBD1 might be the D (5 bases). CDR3: CAWSEDTNSYEQYF. The DNA of the CDR3 is TGTGCCTGGAGCGAGGACACCAACTCCTACGAGCAGTACTTC.